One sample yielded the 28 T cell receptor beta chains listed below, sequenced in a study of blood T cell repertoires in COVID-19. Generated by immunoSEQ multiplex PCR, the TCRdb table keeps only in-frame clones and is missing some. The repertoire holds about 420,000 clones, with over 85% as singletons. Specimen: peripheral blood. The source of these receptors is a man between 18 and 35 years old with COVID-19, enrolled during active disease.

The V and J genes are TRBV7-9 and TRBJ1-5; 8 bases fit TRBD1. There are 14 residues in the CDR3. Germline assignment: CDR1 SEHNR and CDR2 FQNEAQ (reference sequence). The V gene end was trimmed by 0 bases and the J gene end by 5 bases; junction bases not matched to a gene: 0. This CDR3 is CASSLATGDQPQHF. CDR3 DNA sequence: TGTGCCAGCAGCTTAGCGACAGGGGATCAGCCCCAGCATTTT.

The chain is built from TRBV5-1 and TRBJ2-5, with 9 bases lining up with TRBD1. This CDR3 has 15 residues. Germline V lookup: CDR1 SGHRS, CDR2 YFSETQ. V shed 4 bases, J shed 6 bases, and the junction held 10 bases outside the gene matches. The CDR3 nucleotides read TGCGCCAGCAGCCAGGGACAGGGAGAGGGAAAGACCCAGTACTTC. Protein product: CASSQGQGEGKTQYF.

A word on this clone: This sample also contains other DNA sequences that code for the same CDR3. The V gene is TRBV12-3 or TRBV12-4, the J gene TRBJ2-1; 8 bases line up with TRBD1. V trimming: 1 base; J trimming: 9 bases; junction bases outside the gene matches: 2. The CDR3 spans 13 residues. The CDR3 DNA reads TGTGCCAGCAGTTTAGACAGGGGGTTTGAGCAGTTCTTC. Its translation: CASSLDRGFEQFF.

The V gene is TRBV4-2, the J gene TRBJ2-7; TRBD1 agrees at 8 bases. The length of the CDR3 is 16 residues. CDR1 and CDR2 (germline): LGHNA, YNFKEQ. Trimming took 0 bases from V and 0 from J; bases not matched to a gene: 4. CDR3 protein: CASSQDSGQGSYEQYF. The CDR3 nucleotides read TGTGCCAGCAGCCAAGATTCAGGACAGGGCTCCTACGAGCAGTACTTC.

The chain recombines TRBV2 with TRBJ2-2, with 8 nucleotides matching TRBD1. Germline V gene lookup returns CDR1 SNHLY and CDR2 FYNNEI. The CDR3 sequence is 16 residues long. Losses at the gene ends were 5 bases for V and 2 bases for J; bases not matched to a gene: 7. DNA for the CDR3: TGTGCCAGCAGTTGGGACAGGAATTCTAACACCGGGGAGCTGTTTTTT. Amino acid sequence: CASSWDRNSNTGELFF.

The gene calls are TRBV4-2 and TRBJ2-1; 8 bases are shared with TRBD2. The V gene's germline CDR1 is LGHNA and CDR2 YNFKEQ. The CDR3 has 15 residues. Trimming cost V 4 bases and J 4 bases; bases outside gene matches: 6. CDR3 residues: CASSLLAGSYNEQFF. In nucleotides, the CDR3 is TGTGCCAGCAGCCTCCTAGCGGGTAGTTACAATGAGCAGTTCTTC.

This CDR3 is CASTRSGLGTGVYEQYF. CDR3 DNA sequence: TGTGCCAGTACCAGGTCCGGTCTTGGGACAGGGGTCTACGAGCAGTACTTC. J is TRBJ2-7 and V is TRBV19; 10 bases are shared with TRBD1. J was trimmed by 3 bases and V by 7 bases; bases with no gene match: 15. The CDR3 consists of 17 residues. CDR1 and CDR2 (germline): LNHDA, SQIVND (reference sequence).

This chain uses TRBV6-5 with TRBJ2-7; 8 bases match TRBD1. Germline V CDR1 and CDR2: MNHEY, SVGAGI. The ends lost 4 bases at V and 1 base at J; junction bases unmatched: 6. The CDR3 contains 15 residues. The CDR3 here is CASSSRTGNSYEQYF. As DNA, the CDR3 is TGTGCCAGCAGTTCTAGGACAGGGAATTCCTACGAGCAGTACTTC.

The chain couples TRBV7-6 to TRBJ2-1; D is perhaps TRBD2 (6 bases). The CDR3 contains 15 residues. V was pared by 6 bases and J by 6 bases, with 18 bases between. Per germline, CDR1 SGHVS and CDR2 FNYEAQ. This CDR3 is CASRPFSTSSNEQFF. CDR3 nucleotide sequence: TGTGCCAGCAGACCATTCTCGACTAGTAGCAATGAGCAGTTCTTC.

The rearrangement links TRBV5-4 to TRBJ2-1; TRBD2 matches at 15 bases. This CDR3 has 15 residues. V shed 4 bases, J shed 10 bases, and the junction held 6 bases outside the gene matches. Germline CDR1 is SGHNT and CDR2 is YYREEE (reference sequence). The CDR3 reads CASSMSGTSGREQFF. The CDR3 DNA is TGTGCCAGCAGCATGTCAGGGACTAGCGGGAGGGAGCAGTTCTTC.

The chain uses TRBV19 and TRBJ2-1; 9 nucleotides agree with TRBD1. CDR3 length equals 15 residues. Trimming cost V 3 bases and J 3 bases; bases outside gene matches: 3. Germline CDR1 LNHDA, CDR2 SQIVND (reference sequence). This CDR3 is CASSIGDRVYNEQFF. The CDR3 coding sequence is TGTGCCAGTAGTATTGGGGACAGGGTCTACAATGAGCAGTTCTTC. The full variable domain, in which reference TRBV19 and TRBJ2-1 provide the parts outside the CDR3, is DGGITQSPKYLFRKEGQNVTLSCEQNLNHDAMYWYRQDPGQGLRLIYYSQIVNDFQKGDIAEGYSVSREKKESFPLTVTSAQKNPTAFYLCASSIGDRVYNEQFFGPGTRLTVL.

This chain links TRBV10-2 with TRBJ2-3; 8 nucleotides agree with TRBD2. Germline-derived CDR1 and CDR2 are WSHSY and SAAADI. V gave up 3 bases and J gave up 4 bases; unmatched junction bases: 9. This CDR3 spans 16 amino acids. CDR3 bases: TGCGCCAGCAGTGACGCTCGCTTCGGGGGGGCAGATACGCAGTATTTT. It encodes CASSDARFGGADTQYF.

The CDR3 sequence: CASASGTGELFF. In nucleotides, the CDR3 is TGTGCCAGCGCTAGCGGGACCGGGGAGCTGTTTTTT. The chain joins TRBV12-3 or TRBV12-4 to TRBJ2-2; 8 nucleotides agree with TRBD2. The J segment lost 5 bases and the V segment lost 8 bases, leaving 1 base of the junction unmatched. The CDR3 is 12 residues long.

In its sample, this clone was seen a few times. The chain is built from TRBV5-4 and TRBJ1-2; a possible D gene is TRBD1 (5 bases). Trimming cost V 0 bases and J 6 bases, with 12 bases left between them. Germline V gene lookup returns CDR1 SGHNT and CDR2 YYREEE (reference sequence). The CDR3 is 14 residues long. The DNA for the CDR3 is TGTGCCAGCAGCTTGGCCGCGCAGGGCGATGGCTACACCTTC. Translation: CASSLAAQGDGYTF. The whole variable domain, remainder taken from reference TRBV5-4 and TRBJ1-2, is ETGVTQSPTHLIKTRGQQVTLRCSSQSGHNTVSWYQQALGQGPQFIFQYYREEENGRGNFPPRFSGLQFPNYSSELNVNALELDDSALYLCASSLAAQGDGYTFGSGTRLTVV.

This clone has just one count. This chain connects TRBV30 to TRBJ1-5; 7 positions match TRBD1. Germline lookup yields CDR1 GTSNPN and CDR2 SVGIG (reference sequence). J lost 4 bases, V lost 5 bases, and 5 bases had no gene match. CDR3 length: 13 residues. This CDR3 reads CAWATGNNQPQHF. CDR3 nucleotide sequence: TGTGCCTGGGCGACAGGGAATAATCAGCCCCAGCATTTT.

CDR3 sequence (DNA): TGTGCCAGCAGCTTAAAACTAGCGGGGTGGGTTGGAGAGACCCAGTACTTC. Protein sequence: CASSLKLAGWVGETQYF. The chain joins TRBV7-9 to TRBJ2-5, with TRBD2 identical over 10 bases. Germline CDR1 and CDR2: SEHNR and FQNEAQ (reference sequence). The V gene end was trimmed by 2 bases and the J gene end by 4 bases; junction bases not matched to a gene: 10. The CDR3 loop spans 17 amino acids.

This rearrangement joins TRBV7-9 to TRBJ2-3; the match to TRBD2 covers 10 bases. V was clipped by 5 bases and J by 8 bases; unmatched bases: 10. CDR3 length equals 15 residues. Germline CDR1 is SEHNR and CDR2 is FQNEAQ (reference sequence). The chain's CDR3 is CASSPTTSGKGTQYF. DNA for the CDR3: TGTGCCAGCAGCCCCACCACTAGCGGGAAGGGTACGCAGTATTTT.

CDR3 protein: CASRMGEARETQYF. CDR3 coding DNA: TGTGCCAGCAGGATGGGGGAGGCTAGAGAGACCCAGTACTTC. V is TRBV5-4 and J is TRBJ2-5; D is perhaps TRBD2 (6 bases). The V gene's germline CDR1 is SGHNT and CDR2 YYREEE (reference sequence). This CDR3 has 14 residues. V dropped 5 bases and J dropped 4 bases, with 15 bases sitting between them.

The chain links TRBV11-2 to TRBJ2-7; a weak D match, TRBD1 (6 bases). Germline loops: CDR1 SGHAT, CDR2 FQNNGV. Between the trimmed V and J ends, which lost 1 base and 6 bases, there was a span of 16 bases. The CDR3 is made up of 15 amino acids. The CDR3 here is CASSLVGHRLGEQYF. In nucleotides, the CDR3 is TGTGCCAGCAGCTTAGTGGGACACAGGCTCGGCGAGCAGTACTTC. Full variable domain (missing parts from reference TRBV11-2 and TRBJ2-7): EAGVAQSPRYKIIEKRQSVAFWCNPISGHATLYWYQQILGQGPKLLIQFQNNGVVDDSQLPKDRFSAERLKGVDSTLKIQPAKLEDSAVYLCASSLVGHRLGEQYFGPGTRLTVT.

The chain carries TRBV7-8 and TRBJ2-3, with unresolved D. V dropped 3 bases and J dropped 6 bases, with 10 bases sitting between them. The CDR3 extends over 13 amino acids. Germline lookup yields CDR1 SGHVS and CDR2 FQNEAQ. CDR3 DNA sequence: TGTGCCAGCAGCTTCACACCAGGTGATACGCAGTATTTT. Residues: CASSFTPGDTQYF.

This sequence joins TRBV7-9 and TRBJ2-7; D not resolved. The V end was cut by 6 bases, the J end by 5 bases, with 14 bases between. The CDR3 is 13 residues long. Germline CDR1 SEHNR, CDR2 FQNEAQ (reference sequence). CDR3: CASRVDGWNEQYF. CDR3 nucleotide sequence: TGTGCCAGCAGGGTTGACGGGTGGAACGAGCAGTACTTC. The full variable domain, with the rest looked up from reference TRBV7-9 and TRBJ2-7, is DTGVSQNPRHKITKRGQNVTFRCDPISEHNRLYWYRQTLGQGPEFLTYFQNEAQLEKSRLLSDRFSAERPKGSFSTLEIQRTEQGDSAMYLCASRVDGWNEQYFGPGTRLTVT.

This CDR3 reads CAICSGGQGQTGELFF. DNA of the CDR3: TGTGCCATTTGTTCGGGGGGACAGGGTCAAACCGGGGAGCTGTTTTTT. The chain carries TRBV19 and TRBJ2-2; 9 bases are shared with TRBD1. Germline V gives CDR1 LNHDA, CDR2 SQIVND (reference sequence). The CDR3 is 16 residues long. Germline trimming cut 10 bases from V and 5 bases from J; bases unmatched to any gene: 14.

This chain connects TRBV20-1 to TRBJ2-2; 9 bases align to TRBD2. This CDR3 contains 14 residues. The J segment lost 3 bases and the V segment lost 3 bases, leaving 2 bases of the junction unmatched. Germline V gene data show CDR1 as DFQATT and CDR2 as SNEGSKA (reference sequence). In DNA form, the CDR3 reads TGCAGTGCTAGTAGCGGGGGTGACACCGGGGAGCTGTTTTTT. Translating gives CSASSGGDTGELFF.

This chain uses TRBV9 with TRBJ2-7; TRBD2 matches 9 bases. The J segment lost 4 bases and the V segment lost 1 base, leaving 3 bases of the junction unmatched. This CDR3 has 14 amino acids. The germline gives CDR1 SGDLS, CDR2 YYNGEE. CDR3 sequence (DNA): TGTGCCAGCAGCGTAAGTAGCGGGGGTTACGAGCAGTACTTC. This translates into CASSVSSGGYEQYF.

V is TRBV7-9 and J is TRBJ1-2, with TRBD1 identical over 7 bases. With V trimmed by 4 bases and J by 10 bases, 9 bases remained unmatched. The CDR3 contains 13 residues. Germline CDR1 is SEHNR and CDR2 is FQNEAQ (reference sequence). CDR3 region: CASSSTPGTVYTF. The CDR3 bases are TGTGCCAGCAGCTCCACCCCTGGGACAGTCTACACCTTC.

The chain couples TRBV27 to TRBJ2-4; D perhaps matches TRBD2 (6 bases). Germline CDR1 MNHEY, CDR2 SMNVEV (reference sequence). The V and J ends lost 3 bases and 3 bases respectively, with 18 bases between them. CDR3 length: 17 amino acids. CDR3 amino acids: CASSLGLALGNKNIQYF. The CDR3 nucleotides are TGTGCCAGCAGTTTGGGGCTAGCGCTAGGTAACAAAAACATTCAGTACTTC.

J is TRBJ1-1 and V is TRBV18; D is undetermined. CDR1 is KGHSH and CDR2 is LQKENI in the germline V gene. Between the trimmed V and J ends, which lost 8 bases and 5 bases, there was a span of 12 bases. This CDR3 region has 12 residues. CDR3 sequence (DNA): TGTGCCAGCCAAAGAGGAGGGACTGAAGCTTTCTTT. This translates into CASQRGGTEAFF.

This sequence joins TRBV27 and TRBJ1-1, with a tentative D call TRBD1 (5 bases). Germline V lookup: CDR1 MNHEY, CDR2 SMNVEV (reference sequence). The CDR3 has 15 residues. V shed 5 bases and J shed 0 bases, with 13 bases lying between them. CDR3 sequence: CASSTRQSMNTEAFF. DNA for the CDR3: TGTGCCAGCAGTACCCGACAGAGCATGAACACTGAAGCTTTCTTT.